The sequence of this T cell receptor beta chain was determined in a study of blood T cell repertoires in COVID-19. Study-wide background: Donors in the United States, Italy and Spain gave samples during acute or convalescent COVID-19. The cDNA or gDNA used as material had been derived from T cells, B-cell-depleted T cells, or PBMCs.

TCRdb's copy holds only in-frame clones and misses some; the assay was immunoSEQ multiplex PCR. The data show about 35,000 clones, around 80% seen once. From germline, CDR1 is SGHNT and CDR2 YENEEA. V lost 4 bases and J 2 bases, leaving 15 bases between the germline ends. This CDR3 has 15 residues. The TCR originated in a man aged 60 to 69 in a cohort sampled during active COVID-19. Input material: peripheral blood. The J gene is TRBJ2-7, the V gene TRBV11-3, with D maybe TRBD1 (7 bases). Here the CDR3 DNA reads TGTGCCAGCAGCTCAGGGGGGATCCAAACCTACGAGCAGTACTTC. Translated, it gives CASSSGGIQTYEQYF.